These 20 T cell receptor beta chains came from one sample sequenced in a study of blood T cells in healthy people across ages. Then a second PCR, running about 7 to 11 cycles, was carried out with a sample-barcoded 5' primer and a J-beta primer mix. From the 5' RACE reads, TCRdb called clonotypes with MiXCR, one entry per CDR3 protein. The data hold 800,000 to 950,000 distinct CDR3 sequences, with 25% to 35% observed a single time. The sample was also reused in another study, on T cells of mothers and their children.

Sequencing input: blood. Source of these receptors: a woman aged 40 to 50 in good health.

V usage is TRBV27 and J usage is TRBJ1-2; 7 positions agree with TRBD1. The CDR3 length is 16 residues. Germline CDR1 reads MNHEY; CDR2 reads SMNVEV (reference sequence). V dropped 0 bases and J dropped 2; count of bases not matched to a gene: 6. The CDR3 region is CASSLSATTGNYGYTF. DNA of the CDR3: TGTGCCAGCAGTTTATCCGCGACGACAGGGAACTATGGCTACACCTTC.

The rearrangement joins TRBV20-1 to TRBJ2-4, with D perhaps assigned TRBD1 or TRBD2 (5 bases each). The end of the DNA fits TRBJ2-7 better, so the J call may be wrong. The CDR3 length is 14 residues. Germline V lookup: CDR1 DFQATT, CDR2 SNEGSKA (reference sequence). CDR3 DNA sequence: TGCAGTGCTAGAGACGAGGGGACGGGCTACGAGCAGTACTTC. This sequence encodes CSARDEGTGYEQYF.

V and J are TRBV7-2 and TRBJ1-1; D perhaps matches TRBD1 (6 bases). CDR3 length: 15 residues. Per germline, CDR1 SGHTA and CDR2 FQGNSA. The germline V and J ends were trimmed by 5 bases and 4 bases, with 17 bases remaining between them. This CDR3 is CASSQQTGGVTEAFF. CDR3 nucleotides: TGTGCCAGCAGCCAGCAGACAGGAGGGGTCACTGAAGCTTTCTTT. Complete variable domain (other parts from reference TRBV7-2 and TRBJ1-1): GAGVSQSPSNKVTEKGKDVELRCDPISGHTALYWYRQSLGQGLEFLIYFQGNSAPDKSGLPSDRFSAERTGGSVSTLTIQRTQQEDSAVYLCASSQQTGGVTEAFFGQGTRLTVV.

The chain recombines TRBV20-1 with TRBJ1-6, with TRBD1 matching 9 bases. The CDR3 length is 15 residues. The J segment lost 6 bases and the V segment lost 5 bases, leaving 8 bases of the junction unmatched. Germline V gene sequence: CDR1 DFQATT, CDR2 SNEGSKA (reference sequence). The CDR3 loop reads CSAPGTGIINSPLHF. The CDR3 nucleotides read TGCAGTGCTCCCGGGACAGGGATCATTAATTCACCCCTCCACTTT.

The chain uses TRBV4-1 and TRBJ2-1, with D hard to call. The germline gives CDR1 MGHRA, CDR2 YSYEKL. This CDR3 is built from 16 residues. Between the trimmed V and J ends, which lost 0 bases and 1 base, there was a span of 10 bases. The DNA of the CDR3 is TGCGCCAGCAGCCAAGAAGGTGAAGGTTCCTACAATGAGCAGTTCTTC. Amino acids: CASSQEGEGSYNEQFF.

The chain combines TRBV4-2 with TRBJ2-5, with a tentative D call TRBD2 (5 bases). The DNA end favors TRBJ2-4, so the J call may be wrong. Per the germline V gene, CDR1 is LGHNA and CDR2 is YNFKEQ. This CDR3 spans 15 amino acids. CDR3 DNA: TGTGCCAGCAGCCAAGGCGTAGGGCGGGAAAACATTCAGTACTTC. Its translation: CASSQGVGRENIQYF.

A remark on this clonotype: A much bigger clone sits one base away, suggesting this may be a read error. This chain links TRBV6-5 with TRBJ2-2; TRBD2 might be the D (6 bases). This CDR3 is built from 16 residues. Deletions cut 6 bases from V and 4 bases from J, with 18 bases between. Germline CDR1 and CDR2: MNHEY and SVGAGI. The CDR3 DNA follows: TGTGCCAGCAGACCCCCGGGACGGGGGAGCACCGGGGAGCTGTTTTTT. Translation: CASRPPGRGSTGELFF.

The CDR3: CSVEEYGGEQYF. The CDR3 coding sequence is TGCAGCGTTGAAGAATATGGTGGAGAGCAGTACTTC. The chain uses TRBV29-1 and TRBJ2-7; D ambiguous. V gave up 0 bases and J gave up 7 bases, with 10 bases separating them. The germline gives CDR1 SQVTM, CDR2 ANQGSEA. The CDR3 has 12 amino acids.

The chain employs TRBV5-1 and TRBJ2-2; D tentatively reads TRBD1 or TRBD2 (5 bases each). The germline V and J ends were trimmed by 1 base and 0 bases, with 10 bases remaining between them. The CDR3 is made up of 16 amino acids. Germline V gene sequence: CDR1 SGHRS, CDR2 YFSETQ. For the CDR3, the DNA is TGCGCCAGCAGCTTGAATCGGGGCCCGAACACCGGGGAGCTGTTTTTT. Translation gives CASSLNRGPNTGELFF.

This clonotype was counted a few times. This chain joins TRBV6-6 and TRBJ2-3, with TRBD1 matching over 7 bases. Germline CDR1 reads MNHNY; CDR2 reads SVGAGI (reference sequence). With 8 bases clipped from V and 2 bases from J, the junction kept 13 bases outside the gene matches. CDR3 size: 16 residues. DNA of the CDR3: TGTGCCAGCGGAAAACAACCGGGACAGAACACAGATACGCAGTATTTT. This sequence encodes CASGKQPGQNTDTQYF.

This clonotype was counted between two and nine times. The chain is built from TRBV12-3 or TRBV12-4 and TRBJ1-1, with unresolved D. The CDR3 extends over 13 amino acids. The ends were cut back, 8 bases at V and 0 bases at J, with 10 bases in the middle. In DNA form, the CDR3 reads TGTGCCAGCGCTACACAGCTGAACACTGAAGCTTTCTTT. It codes for CASATQLNTEAFF.

V usage is TRBV20-1 and J usage is TRBJ1-6; the match to TRBD1 covers 8 bases. The CDR3 length is 17 residues. After removal of 0 bases from V and 5 bases from J, the junction contained 9 bases not matched to a gene. Germline values: CDR1 DFQATT, CDR2 SNEGSKA (reference sequence). This chain's CDR3 is CSARDLIQQGDNSPLHF. As DNA, the CDR3 is TGCAGTGCTAGAGATCTTATACAACAGGGGGATAATTCACCCCTCCACTTT.

The CDR3 loop reads CASSDPGRGEQFF. For the CDR3, the DNA is TGTGCCAGCAGTGATCCCGGAAGGGGTGAGCAGTTCTTC. The V gene is TRBV28, the J gene TRBJ2-1; D possibly corresponds to TRBD1 (5 bases). CDR3 size: 13 residues. The V end was cut by 5 bases, the J end by 9 bases, with 14 bases between. Germline V CDR1 and CDR2: MDHEN, SYDVKM. The full variable domain, in which reference TRBV28 and TRBJ2-1 provide the parts outside the CDR3, is DVKVTQSSRYLVKRTGEKVFLECVQDMDHENMFWYRQDPGLGLRLIYFSYDVKMKEKGDIPEGYSVSREKKERFSLILESASTNQTSMYLCASSDPGRGEQFFGPGTRLTVL.

The chain has TRBV11-2 and TRBJ1-2; D not certain. Germline V gene sequence: CDR1 SGHAT, CDR2 FQNNGV. With 1 base removed from V and 6 bases from J, the gap between germline ends came to 9 bases. This CDR3 has 13 amino acids. The CDR3 nucleotides read TGTGCCAGCAGCTTAGCGGCATACAATGGCTACACCTTC. This gives the protein CASSLAAYNGYTF.

Note on this clonotype: This CDR3 fails to terminate in the conserved phenylalanine or tryptophan, so it likely reflects a read error. The rearrangement uses TRBV29-1 and TRBJ2-5, with TRBD2 identical over 8 bases. Germline lookup yields CDR1 SQVTM and CDR2 ANQGSEA. This CDR3 is 14 amino acids long. V shed 4 bases and J 11 bases; nucleotides not matched to a gene: 15. CDR3 DNA sequence: TGCAGCGTTGCGATTGGCGGGGGGACCAATGAGCAGTACTGC. It codes for CSVAIGGGTNEQYC.

A remark on this clonotype: A much bigger clone sits one base away, suggesting this may be a read error. The V gene is TRBV6-5, the J gene TRBJ1-2; TRBD1 matches 7 bases. The junction had 11 bases not matched to a gene; V was cut back by 6 bases and J by 10 bases. The CDR3 loop spans 13 amino acids. Germline-derived CDR1 and CDR2 are MNHEY and SVGAGI. CDR3 sequence (DNA): TGTGCCAGCAGGTCAGGGGGGGTAGGAGACTACACCTTC. Its protein product is CASRSGGVGDYTF.

The table lists this clonotype with many counts. The rearrangement uses TRBV20-1 and TRBJ2-5; D is unclear. This CDR3 is built from 14 residues. The V and J ends lost 5 bases and 2 bases respectively, with 15 bases between them. Per germline, CDR1 DFQATT and CDR2 SNEGSKA (reference sequence). This CDR3 reads CSALGDAVQETQYF. CDR3 coding DNA: TGCAGTGCTCTCGGCGACGCAGTTCAAGAGACCCAGTACTTC.

This chain joins TRBV6-2 or TRBV6-3 and TRBJ1-5, with D tentatively TRBD1 (5 bases). This CDR3 region has 14 residues. Trimming removed 1 base from V and 7 bases from J, with 11 bases in between. CDR1 MNHEY and CDR2 SVGEGT come from the germline V gene. The CDR3, as DNA: TGTGCCAGCAGTTACTTTCGGGACGGGCAGCCCCAGCATTTT. Amino acids: CASSYFRDGQPQHF.

This clonotype has at least ten counts. CDR3 sequence reads: CASSTIQGDYGYTF. Written as DNA, the CDR3 is TGTGCCAGCAGCACCATACAGGGGGACTATGGCTACACCTTC. The chain is built from TRBV2 and TRBJ1-2, with TRBD1 matching 8 bases. CDR3 length: 14 residues. The trim removed 6 bases at V and 3 bases at J, leaving 6 bases unmatched. Germline lookup yields CDR1 SNHLY and CDR2 FYNNEI.

As regards this clonotype: The junction shows a germline mismatch at one end, possibly a read error. V and J are TRBV10-3 and TRBJ2-3; D possibly corresponds to TRBD1 (6 bases). CDR1 and CDR2 (germline): ENHRY, SYGVKD. The CDR3 covers 15 residues. CDR3 protein: CAISWGQMSIDTQYF. The DNA for the CDR3 is TGTGCCATCAGCTGGGGACAAATGAGCATAGATACGCAGTATTTT.